The next 19 T cell receptor beta chains were all read from a single sample in a study of shared clonotypes between healthy human individuals. The data were produced by immunoSEQ multiplex PCR, yet TCRdb's version contains in-frame clones alone and is incomplete. The sample consists of around 100,000 clones, around 64% of them appearing once. Sequences were obtained from memory CD8+ T cells sorted from blood. Subset here: CD45RO+ cells pooled with CCR7-negative TemRA cells. The receptor source for this set is a woman between 25 and 40 years old in good health.

In its sample, this clone was seen many times. The chain links TRBV29-1 to TRBJ1-3, with no clear D. V was cut by 7 bases and J by 2 bases, with 12 bases left in between. CDR1 and CDR2 (germline): SQVTM, ANQGSEA. CDR3 length: 13 residues. This CDR3 reads CSAWFGTGNTIYF. The CDR3 DNA is TGCAGCGCCTGGTTTGGGACTGGAAACACCATATATTTT.

The J gene is TRBJ1-2, the V gene TRBV29-1; 10 nucleotides agree with TRBD1. Unmatched junction bases numbered 7, after V lost 0 bases and J lost 0 bases. The CDR3 is 17 amino acids. The V gene's germline CDR1 is SQVTM and CDR2 ANQGSEA. This CDR3 is CSVEDPGTGASNYGYTF. The CDR3, as DNA: TGCAGCGTTGAAGACCCCGGGACAGGGGCTTCTAACTATGGCTACACCTTC.

The chain joins TRBV2 to TRBJ2-1; D is uncertain. The CDR3 loop spans 13 amino acids. Germline lookup yields CDR1 SNHLY and CDR2 FYNNEI. V lost 8 bases and J lost 10, with 18 bases in between. CDR3 sequence: CASSPTVFREQFF. The CDR3 bases are TGTGCCAGCTCCCCCACAGTCTTTAGGGAGCAGTTCTTC.

This chain joins TRBV23-1 and TRBJ2-5, with D perhaps matching TRBD2 (7 bases). With the DNA end fitting TRBJ2-7 better, the J assignment may be wrong. TRBV23-1 is reported as an ORF; its role is uncertain. This CDR3 is built from 16 residues. The CDR3 region is CASTTKGGTEAYEQYF. CDR3 DNA sequence: TGCGCCAGCACCACAAAGGGGGGGACGGAGGCCTACGAGCAGTACTTC.

The V gene is TRBV15, the J gene TRBJ1-1, with D unclear. This CDR3 region has 15 residues. Germline V gene sequence: CDR1 LNHNV, CDR2 YYDKDF (reference sequence). Between the trimmed V and J ends, which lost 2 bases and 1 base, there was a span of 11 bases. CDR3 DNA: TGTGCCACCAGCAGACTTGGACCGGGGAACACTGAAGCTTTCTTT. Translating gives CATSRLGPGNTEAFF.

This clone is medium-sized (0.01 to 0.1%) within its sample. The chain couples TRBV6-1 to TRBJ1-5; D gene unclear. Deletions cut 2 bases from V and 7 bases from J, with 12 bases between. Per the germline V gene, CDR1 is MNHNS and CDR2 is SASEGT. CDR3 size: 14 residues. CDR3 in DNA: TGTGCCAGCAGTGAATCCGAAGGAGGGCAGCCCCAGCATTTT. It codes for CASSESEGGQPQHF.

V and J are TRBV10-2 and TRBJ2-1, with a weak D call TRBD2 (5 bases). Per germline, CDR1 WSHSY and CDR2 SAAADI. Trimming took off 5 bases at V and 7 bases at J, with 15 bases between the two ends. This CDR3 comprises 14 residues. The CDR3 DNA sequence: TGCGCCAGCAGTTCCCTAGCCATAAGGAATGAGCAGTTCTTC. Translating gives CASSSLAIRNEQFF.

This clone was counted between two and nine times. The chain recombines TRBV28 with TRBJ1-4; the match to TRBD1 covers 7 bases. The CDR3 is made up of 15 amino acids. After removal of 5 bases from V and 7 bases from J, the junction contained 10 bases not matched to a gene. Germline CDR1 is MDHEN and CDR2 is SYDVKM. The CDR3: CASSPPLTGSEKLFF. The CDR3 DNA reads as TGTGCCAGCAGTCCTCCCCTGACAGGGAGTGAAAAACTGTTTTTT.

The chain combines TRBV10-2 with TRBJ2-3; 9 nucleotides align to TRBD2. The CDR3 has 16 amino acids. CDR1 is WSHSY and CDR2 is SAAADI in the germline V gene. With V trimmed by 9 bases and J by 0 bases, 10 bases remained unmatched. The DNA for the CDR3 is TGCGCCAGGGAACGACCTAGCGGGAAGAGCACAGATACGCAGTATTTT. It is translated as CARERPSGKSTDTQYF.

This clone was detected only a few times. V gene TRBV7-9 combines with J gene TRBJ2-7; tentative D call: TRBD1 (5 bases). Per germline, CDR1 SEHNR and CDR2 FQNEAQ (reference sequence). This CDR3 region has 14 residues. V lost 1 base and J lost 0, with 7 bases in between. The CDR3, as DNA: TGTGCCAGCAGCTTAGAGGGGCCCTCCTACGAGCAGTACTTC. This encodes CASSLEGPSYEQYF.

This clone was recorded many times. The gene calls are TRBV15 and TRBJ1-2, with D unresolved. The CDR3 is made up of 14 amino acids. CDR1 and CDR2 (germline): LNHNV, YYDKDF (reference sequence). Trimming shortened V by 5 bases and J by 6 bases, and 16 bases separated the two germline ends. CDR3 sequence reads: CATSVGREIHGYTF. CDR3 in DNA: TGTGCCACCAGCGTAGGACGGGAAATCCATGGCTACACCTTC. Supplemented by reference TRBV15 and TRBJ1-2, the full variable domain reads DAMVIQNPRYQVTQFGKPVTLSCSQTLNHNVMYWYQQKSSQAPKLLFHYYDKDFNNEADTPDNFQSRRPNTSFCFLDIRSPGLGDTAMYLCATSVGREIHGYTFGSGTRLTVV.

CDR3 nucleotide sequence: TGTGCCAGCATGGGATCCTCCCAGCATTTT. Its protein product is CASMGSSQHF. V gene TRBV2 combines with J gene TRBJ1-5; D remains unclear. Trimming removed 7 bases from V and 11 bases from J, with 9 bases in between. CDR1 SNHLY and CDR2 FYNNEI come from the germline V gene. The CDR3 has 10 residues.

The chain employs TRBV14 and TRBJ1-1; 9 nucleotides match TRBD1. J lost 4 bases, V lost 4 bases, and 10 bases had no gene match. This CDR3 has 16 amino acids. Germline CDR1 and CDR2: SGHDN and FVKESK. The DNA of the CDR3 is TGTGCCAGCAGCCCTCGGACAGGGGCGGTGTTCACTGAAGCTTTCTTT. This translates into CASSPRTGAVFTEAFF. Supplemented by reference TRBV14 and TRBJ1-1, the full variable domain reads EAGVTQFPSHSVIEKGQTVTLRCDPISGHDNLYWYRRVMGKEIKFLLHFVKESKQDESGMPNNRFLAERTGGTYSTLKVQPAELEDSGVYFCASSPRTGAVFTEAFFGQGTRLTVV.

The chain recombines TRBV7-9 with TRBJ1-1; D unresolved. There are 15 residues in the CDR3. The V end was cut by 1 base, the J end by 1 base, with 10 bases between. Germline CDR1 and CDR2: SEHNR and FQNEAQ (reference sequence). CDR3 nucleotides: TGTGCCAGCAGCTTAGGATGGGGAGGGAACACTGAAGCTTTCTTT. Translating gives CASSLGWGGNTEAFF.

This clone was counted many times. This sequence joins TRBV6-4 and TRBJ2-2; D possibly corresponds to TRBD2 (6 bases). Germline CDR1 reads MRHNA; CDR2 reads SNTAGT. This CDR3 region has 15 residues. The V gene lost 0 bases and the J gene lost 1 base, with 6 bases spanning the gap. Here the CDR3 reads CASSDSRENTGELFF. CDR3 coding DNA: TGTGCCAGCAGTGACTCGCGGGAGAACACCGGGGAGCTGTTTTTT.

The chain recombines TRBV27 with TRBJ1-2; D call uncertain. Trimming left V 6 bases short and J 4 bases short, with 6 bases between. The CDR3 consists of 11 residues. The germline V gene has CDR1 MNHEY and CDR2 SMNVEV (reference sequence). The CDR3, as DNA: TGTGCCAGCAGGGGTTCCTATGGCTACACCTTC. It codes for CASRGSYGYTF.

This clone was observed at least ten times. The chain is built from TRBV5-1 and TRBJ2-3, with TRBD2 matching 15 bases. Trimming took 4 bases from V and 2 from J; bases not matched to a gene: 5. Looked up from germline, CDR1 is SGHRS and CDR2 is YFSETQ. The CDR3 length is 17 residues. The CDR3 DNA follows: TGCGCCAGCAGCCTGGGACTAGCGGGAGGAACCACAGATACGCAGTATTTT. It codes for CASSLGLAGGTTDTQYF.

The CDR3 DNA reads as TGTGCCAGCAGTTCACCGGGACAGCATTCCTACGAGCAGTACTTC. Translated, it gives CASSSPGQHSYEQYF. The gene calls are TRBV6-6 and TRBJ2-5, with 7 bases matching TRBD1. The tail of the sequence fits TRBJ2-7 better, so the J call may be wrong. The CDR3 sequence is 15 residues long. Germline values: CDR1 MNHNY, CDR2 SVGAGI (reference sequence).

V gene TRBV7-9 combines with J gene TRBJ2-4, with TRBD2 identical over 8 bases. V shed 7 bases, J shed 5 bases, and the junction held 10 bases outside the gene matches. This CDR3 has 15 residues. The V gene's germline CDR1 is SEHNR and CDR2 FQNEAQ (reference sequence). In DNA form, the CDR3 reads TGTGCCAGCAACCGGCCGGGACTAGGACAAAACATTCAGTACTTC. Translating it yields CASNRPGLGQNIQYF.